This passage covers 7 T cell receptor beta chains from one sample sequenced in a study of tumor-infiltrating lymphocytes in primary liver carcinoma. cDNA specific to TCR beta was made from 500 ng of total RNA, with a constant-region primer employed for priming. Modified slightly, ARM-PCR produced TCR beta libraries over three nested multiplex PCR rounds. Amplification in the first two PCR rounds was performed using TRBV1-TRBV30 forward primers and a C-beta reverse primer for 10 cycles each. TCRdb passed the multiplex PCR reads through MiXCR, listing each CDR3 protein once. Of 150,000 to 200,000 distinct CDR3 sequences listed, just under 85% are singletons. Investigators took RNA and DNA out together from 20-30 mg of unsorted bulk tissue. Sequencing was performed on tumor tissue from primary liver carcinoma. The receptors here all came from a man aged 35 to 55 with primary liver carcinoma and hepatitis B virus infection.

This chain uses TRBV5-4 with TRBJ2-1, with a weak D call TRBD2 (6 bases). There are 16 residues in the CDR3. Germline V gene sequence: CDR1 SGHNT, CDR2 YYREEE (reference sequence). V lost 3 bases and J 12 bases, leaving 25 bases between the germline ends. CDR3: CASSSQTSMRALVQFF. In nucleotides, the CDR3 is TGTGCCAGCAGCTCCCAAACTAGCATGAGGGCTCTTGTGCAGTTCTTC.

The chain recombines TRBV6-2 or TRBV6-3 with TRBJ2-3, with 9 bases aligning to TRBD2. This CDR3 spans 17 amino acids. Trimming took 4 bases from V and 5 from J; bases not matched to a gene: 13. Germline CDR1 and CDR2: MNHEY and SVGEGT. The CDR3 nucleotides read TGTGCCAGCAGTTCCCACGTCAAGCGGGAGGAGATAGATACGCAGTATTTT. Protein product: CASSSHVKREEIDTQYF.

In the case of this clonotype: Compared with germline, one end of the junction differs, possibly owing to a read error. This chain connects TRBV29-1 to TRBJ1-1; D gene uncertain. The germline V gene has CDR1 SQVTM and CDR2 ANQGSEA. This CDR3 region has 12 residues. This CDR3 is CNVDGSPSEAFF. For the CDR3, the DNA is TGCAACGTTGACGGGAGTCCCAGTGAGGCTTTCTTT.

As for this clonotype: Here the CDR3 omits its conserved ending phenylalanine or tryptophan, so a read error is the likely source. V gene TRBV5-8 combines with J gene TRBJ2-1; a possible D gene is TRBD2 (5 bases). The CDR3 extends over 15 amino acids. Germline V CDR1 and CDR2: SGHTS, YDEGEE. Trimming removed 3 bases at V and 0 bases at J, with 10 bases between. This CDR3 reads CASSSGAASYNEQFL. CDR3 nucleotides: TGTGCCAGCAGCTCAGGAGCGGCCTCCTACAATGAGCAGTTCTTG.

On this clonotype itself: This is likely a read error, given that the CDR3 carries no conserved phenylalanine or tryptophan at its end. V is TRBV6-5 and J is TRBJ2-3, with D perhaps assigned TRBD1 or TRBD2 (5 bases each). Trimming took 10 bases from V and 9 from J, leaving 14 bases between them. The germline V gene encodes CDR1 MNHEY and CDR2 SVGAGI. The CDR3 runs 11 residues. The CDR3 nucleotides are TGTGCCATTGGTGAATGGGACACGCAGTATTTA. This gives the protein CAIGEWDTQYL.

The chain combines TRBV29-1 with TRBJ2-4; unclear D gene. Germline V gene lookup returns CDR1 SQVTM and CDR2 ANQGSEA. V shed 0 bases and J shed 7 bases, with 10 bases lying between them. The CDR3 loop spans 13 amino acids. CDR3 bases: TGCAGCGTTGAAGATCTCGGTCGTAACATTCAGTACTTC. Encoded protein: CSVEDLGRNIQYF.

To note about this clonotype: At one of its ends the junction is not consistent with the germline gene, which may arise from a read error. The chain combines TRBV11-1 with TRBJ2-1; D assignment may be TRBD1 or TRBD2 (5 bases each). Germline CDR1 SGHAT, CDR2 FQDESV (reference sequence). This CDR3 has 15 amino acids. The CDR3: CPSNFQGPLDNQQFF. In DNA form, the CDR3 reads TGTCCCAGCAACTTCCAGGGACCGCTGGACAATCAGCAGTTCTTC.